Included here is one T cell receptor (beta chain) sequence, with context. Its antigen is currently not known. No much larger clone exists at a distance of one base, and base qualities are not known. Separate from the approximately 700-subject first cohort, the validation cohort of over 90 subjects was the group to which the donors belonged. The data were taken from a study of cytomegalovirus exposure and HLA in healthy donors (dated by TCRdb to 2016 to 2017). The study in broad terms: The 500 to 800 repertoires of the first cohort and the 120 validation repertoires were produced on the same platform, according to a later analysis. In addition to the first cohort of about 650 subjects, a separate validation cohort of approximately 130 different subjects was used. The study aimed to test whether signatures of past pathogen exposure could be identified by cataloging public T cell receptors. The study combined high-throughput TCR immunosequencing, statistical association of individual TCRs with disease status, and machine learning to predict cytomegalovirus infection status.

The library was built by means of the immunoSEQ multiplex PCR assay. Processing in the source paper ran as follows. A statistical classification framework was developed to diagnose cytomegalovirus status using the catalog of TCR beta chain sequences. Drawn from immuneACCESS, this table holds only the in-frame rearrangements with V and J called that TCRdb kept. Clones are partly lost; checked studies trace under half to an unresolved V gene and leave the rest unexplained. The DNA was the basis for D and trimming; V, J and clone size are from that table. This sample gives under 150,000 clones in total; about 90% of them show up just once. The ten largest make up 1.5% to 2% of the sample. Trimming takes 4 bases from V and 4 bases from J, and the germline ends sit 8 bases apart. The germline V gene specifies MDHEN as CDR1 and SYDVKM as CDR2. The CDR3 numbers 13 residues from cysteine through phenylalanine. The retained sequence is limited to the CDR3, 39 bases, with the frame set at the first base.

What the study reported, not specific to this receptor: Most TCR sequences were seen in very few donors, while some public TCRs were found in many individuals. It was suggested by the authors that the approach could potentially be generalized to other disease states and immunological phenotypes. In vitro tests confirmed that a few of the cytomegalovirus-associated TCR beta chains recognize cytomegalovirus antigens. Of the cluster scores, 90% to 95% were above 0 in a later analysis, which found that TCRs clustered in the first cohort also tended to co-occur in the roughly 130 validation repertoires. A total of fewer than 200 TCR beta chains were listed by the study as associated with cytomegalovirus. The classifier was reported to diagnose cytomegalovirus status with high specificity and sensitivity in both the original cohort and the validation cohort. The validation cohort had no HLA typing available for a later analysis, so co-occurrence within that cohort was assessed over all 110 or so repertoires.

The material sequenced was PBMCs. This clonotype originated in a young woman in good health and CMV-seronegative. This receptor chain uses TRBV28 and TRBJ1-3; TRBD1 could be the D gene, as 6 bases match. The CDR3 region reads CASSYRVGNTIYF. Here is the DNA: TGTGCCAGCAGTTACAGGGTAGGAAACACCATATATTTT.